This T cell receptor (beta chain) was recovered during a study of blood T cell repertoires in COVID-19. About the study: Spain, Italy and the United States supplied samples that represented acute and convalescent COVID-19. In each case, the material was cDNA or gDNA derived from T cells, B-cell-depleted T cells, or PBMCs.

Produced via immunoSEQ multiplex PCR; TCRdb's table is partial and in-frame only. The data show under 200,000 clones, around four fifths seen once. This clone was seen a few times. The CDR3 runs to 15 residues. V dropped 1 base and J dropped 0 bases, with 7 bases sitting between them. CDR1 and CDR2 from the germline V gene are KGHSH and LQKENI. This clonotype was obtained from a man between 65 and 85 years old with active or convalescent COVID-19. Sequencing was performed on peripheral blood. V and J are TRBV18 and TRBJ1-3; weak D call: TRBD1 (6 bases). The DNA for the CDR3 is TGTGCCAGCTCACCACAGGGGGTCTCTGGAAACACCATATATTTT. Protein product: CASSPQGVSGNTIYF.